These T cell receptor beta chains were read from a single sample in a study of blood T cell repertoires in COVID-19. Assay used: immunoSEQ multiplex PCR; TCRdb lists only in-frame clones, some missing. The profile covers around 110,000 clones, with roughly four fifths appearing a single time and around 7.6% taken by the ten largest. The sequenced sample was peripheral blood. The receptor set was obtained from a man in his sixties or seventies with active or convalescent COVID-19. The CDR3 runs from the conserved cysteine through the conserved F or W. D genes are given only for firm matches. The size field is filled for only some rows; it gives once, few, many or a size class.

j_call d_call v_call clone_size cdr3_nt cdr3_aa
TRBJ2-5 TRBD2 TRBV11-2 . TGTGCCAGCAGCTTAGGGCGCGGGGGGGCCCAAGAGACCCAGTACTTC CASSLGRGGAQETQYF
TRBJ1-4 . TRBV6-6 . TGTGCCAGCAGTTATCGGCAGGGGACCGAAAAACTGTTTTTT CASSYRQGTEKLFF
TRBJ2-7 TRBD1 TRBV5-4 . TGTGCCAGCAGCTTGGGCGGGGGACAGGGGTCCTACGAGCAGTACTTC CASSLGGGQGSYEQYF
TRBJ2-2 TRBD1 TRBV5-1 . TGCGCCAGCAGCTCAGGACAGGTAGCAAACACCGGGGAGCTGTTTTTT CASSSGQVANTGELFF
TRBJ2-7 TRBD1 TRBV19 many TGTGCCAGTAGTATCGGTACAGGGGGCCCCAGCTCCTACGAGCAGTACTTC CASSIGTGGPSSYEQYF
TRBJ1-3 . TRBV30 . TGTGCCTGGACTCTGGCAGGGAAGTCGGATGGAAACACCATATATTTT CAWTLAGKSDGNTIYF
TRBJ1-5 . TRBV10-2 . TGCGCAGCTCAGCAGGGGCAGGGAAATCAGCCCCAGCATTTT CAAQQGQGNQPQHF
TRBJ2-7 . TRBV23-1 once TGCGCCATCAAAGACAGACCCTACGAGCAGTACTTC CAIKDRPYEQYF
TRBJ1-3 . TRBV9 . TGTGCCAGCAGCGTTCTAGACAGTATTGGAAACACCATATATTTT CASSVLDSIGNTIYF
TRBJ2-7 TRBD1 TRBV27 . TGTGCCAGCAGTTGGGGGACAGGGTACAGCTACGAGCAGTACTTC CASSWGTGYSYEQYF
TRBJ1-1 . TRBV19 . TGTGCCAGTAGTAGACAGTTTAGGGGCACTGAAGCTTTCTTT CASSRQFRGTEAFF
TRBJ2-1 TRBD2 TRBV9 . TGTGCCAGCAGCGTAGGTGGGGGGACTAGCGCCAAGGAGCAGTTCTTC CASSVGGGTSAKEQFF
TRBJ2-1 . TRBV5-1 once TGCGCCAGCAGCTTGGTACGGAATGAGCAGTTCTTC CASSLVRNEQFF
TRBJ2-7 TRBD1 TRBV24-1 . TGTGCCACCAGTGATTTGGGACAGGGGTTGAATACGAGCTCCTACGAGCAGTACTTC CATSDLGQGLNTSSYEQYF
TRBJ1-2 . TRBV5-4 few TGTGCCAGCAGCCCGATGGGCCAAACATATGGCTACACCTTC CASSPMGQTYGYTF
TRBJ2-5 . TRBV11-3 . TGTGCCAGCAGCTTAGGACAGCAAGAGACCCAGTACTTC CASSLGQQETQYF
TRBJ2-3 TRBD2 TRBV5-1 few TGCGCCAGCAGCTTGGGACTAGCGGGACCCACAGATACGCAGTATTTT CASSLGLAGPTDTQYF
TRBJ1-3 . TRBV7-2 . TGTGCCAGCAGCCCCGGGGGGGGCCTCTCTGGAAACACCATATATTTT CASSPGGGLSGNTIYF
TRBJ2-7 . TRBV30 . TGTGCCTGGAGTGGAGGGCGGGGCTACGAGCAGTACTTC CAWSGGRGYEQYF
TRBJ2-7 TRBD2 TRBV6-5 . TGTGCCAGCAGTCCCGGACTAGCGGGGAGGTTGGAGCAGTACTTC CASSPGLAGRLEQYF
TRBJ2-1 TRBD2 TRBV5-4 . TGTGCCAGCAGCTTCGGACTAGCGGGAGGGGATGAGCAGTTCTTC CASSFGLAGGDEQFF
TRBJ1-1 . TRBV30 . TGTGCCTGGGGGCAGGACAGTGAAGCTTTCTTT CAWGQDSEAFF
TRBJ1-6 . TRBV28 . TGTGCCAGCAGTTTATACGGGGGATCGGGTAAATCACCCCTCCACTTT CASSLYGGSGKSPLHF
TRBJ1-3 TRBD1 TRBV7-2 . TGTGCCAGCAGCAGGGACAGGGGGCCTGGAAACACCATATATTTT CASSRDRGPGNTIYF
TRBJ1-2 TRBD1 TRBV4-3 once TGCGCCAGCAGCACGGGGACAGGGAGGGGCTACACCTTC CASSTGTGRGYTF
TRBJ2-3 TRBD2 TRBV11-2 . TGTGCCAGCAGACAAAAAGCGGGGGGCTCATCCGATACGCAGTATTTT CASRQKAGGSSDTQYF
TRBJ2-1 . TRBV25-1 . TGTGCCAGCAGTCGTGGACAGCAGCAGTTCTTC CASSRGQQQFF
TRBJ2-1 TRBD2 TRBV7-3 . TGTGCCAGCAGCTTAACGTGGCTAGCGGGGTCCTCGGCACCCTACAATGAGCAGTTCTTC CASSLTWLAGSSAPYNEQFF
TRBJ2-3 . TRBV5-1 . TGCGCCAGCAGTCGACTAGAGGAGGGTACGCAGTATTTT CASSRLEEGTQYF